The present entry profiles one T cell receptor beta chain with its context. This sample stems from a study of blood T cell repertoires in COVID-19. The table came from immunoSEQ multiplex PCR; TCRdb's copy has only in-frame clones and leaves some out. The sample includes around 250,000 clones, 86% of them seen just once. This TCR was recovered from a woman older than 75 with COVID-19, enrolled during active disease. The sequencing input was peripheral blood.

CDR3 sequence: CSARANEKLFF. The DNA for the CDR3 is TGCAGTGCTAGAGCAAATGAAAAACTGTTTTTT. The V and J genes are TRBV20-1 and TRBJ1-4; unclear D gene. Germline V gene data show CDR1 as DFQATT and CDR2 as SNEGSKA (reference sequence). V lost 1 base and J lost 5, with 2 bases in between. The CDR3 sequence is 11 residues long.